Shown below are 9 T cell receptor beta chains from a single sample sequenced in a study of OX40 agonist ivuxolimab in advanced cancers. The method behind the library was the immunoSEQ multiplex PCR assay. In TCRdb, the immuneACCESS table is reduced to in-frame sequences with V and J assigned. These tables do not hold every clone; where another copy was compared, an unresolved V gene accounts for under half, and the others remain unexplained. This sample holds 64,000 or so clones; around 83% were observed only once. 0.7% of the sample goes to the ten largest clones. The sample here was CD4+ or CD8+ T cells sorted from blood, taken in a trial of the OX40 agonist ivuxolimab. The receptor set was obtained from an adult with an advanced solid tumor such as melanoma, head and neck, liver or kidney cancer.

The CDR3: CASSLDSAYNSPLHF. The CDR3 region has the DNA TGCGCCAGCAGCTTGGACAGCGCCTATAATTCACCCCTCCACTTT. The gene calls are TRBV5-1 and TRBJ1-6; D unclear. CDR3 length: 15 residues. The germline V gene encodes CDR1 SGHRS and CDR2 YFSETQ. V dropped 0 bases and J dropped 2 bases, with 6 bases sitting between them.

This rearrangement joins TRBV12-2 to TRBJ2-7; the DNA was not used to check the table's D call, TRBD2. TRBV12-2 is marked as a pseudogene. The CDR3 totals 15 residues. In nucleotides, the CDR3 is TGTGCAAGTCGCGCTGGACTAGCGGGAGGGCCACAGCAGTACTTC. Translation: CASRAGLAGGPQQYF.

The V call is TRBV7-3, the J call TRBJ2-1, with D unclear. Trimming took off 2 bases at V and 8 bases at J, with 10 bases between the two ends. CDR1 and CDR2 from the germline V gene are SGHTA and FQGTGA. This CDR3 has 13 amino acids. The CDR3: CASSLVLGHEQFF. For the CDR3, the DNA is TGTGCCAGCAGCTTAGTGCTCGGGCATGAGCAGTTCTTC.

This chain joins TRBV10-2 and TRBJ2-7, with D possibly being TRBD1 or TRBD2 (5 bases each). Germline-derived CDR1 and CDR2 are WSHSY and SAAADI. Trimming took 4 bases from V and 3 from J, leaving 22 bases between them. There are 17 residues in the CDR3. The CDR3 DNA is TGCGCCAGCAGTGTGGGCAGGGACGTCTGGAAGTACTACGAGCAGTACTTC. Translation gives CASSVGRDVWKYYEQYF.

The chain recombines TRBV15 with TRBJ2-3; 10 bases fit TRBD1. Germline V gene lookup returns CDR1 LNHNV and CDR2 YYDKDF (reference sequence). This CDR3 has 15 amino acids. V shed 3 bases, J shed 2 bases, and the junction held 2 bases outside the gene matches. The CDR3: CATSSGTGDTDTQYF. The CDR3, as DNA: TGTGCCACCAGCAGTGGGACAGGGGACACAGATACGCAGTATTTT.

V is TRBV7-6 and J is TRBJ2-7; tentative D call: TRBD2 (6 bases). V dropped 1 base and J dropped 2 bases, with 9 bases sitting between them. Germline loops: CDR1 SGHVS, CDR2 FNYEAQ. The CDR3 consists of 14 residues. CDR3 bases: TGTGCCAGCAGCTTAGTGCGGGACGCCTACGAGCAGTACTTC. Its translation is CASSLVRDAYEQYF. Full variable domain (remainder filled in from reference TRBV7-6 and TRBJ2-7): GAGVSQSPRYKVTKRGQDVALRCDPISGHVSLYWYRQALGQGPEFLTYFNYEAQQDKSGLPNDRFSAERPEGSISTLTIQRTEQRDSAMYRCASSLVRDAYEQYFGPGTRLTVT.

CDR3 residues: CASSLGGTAIVGTQHF. CDR3 DNA sequence: TGTGCCAGCAGCTTGGGGGGGACAGCCATAGTGGGGACCCAGCATTTT. The rearrangement links TRBV5-6 to TRBJ1-5, with 7 bases that match TRBD1. Losses at the gene ends were 0 bases for V and 11 bases for J; bases not matched to a gene: 14. CDR1 SGHDT and CDR2 YYEEEE come from the germline V gene. The CDR3 runs to 16 residues. The whole variable domain, filled in from reference TRBV5-6 and TRBJ1-5, reads DAGVTQSPTHLIKTRGQQVTLRCSPKSGHDTVSWYQQALGQGPQFIFQYYEEEERQRGNFPDRFSGHQFPNYSSELNVNALLLGDSALYLCASSLGGTAIVGTQHFGDGTRLSIL.

The chain joins TRBV15 to TRBJ2-2; D unclear. V was pared by 4 bases and J by 1 base, with 4 bases between. Germline CDR1 is LNHNV and CDR2 is YYDKDF (reference sequence). The length of the CDR3 is 13 residues. The CDR3 region has the DNA TGTGCCACCAGCATAGGGAACACCGGGGAGCTGTTTTTT. Amino acids: CATSIGNTGELFF.

The chain recombines TRBV9 with TRBJ2-3; weak D call: TRBD2 (5 bases). The V end was cut by 0 bases, the J end by 5 bases, with 13 bases between. Looked up from germline, CDR1 is SGDLS and CDR2 is YYNGEE. The CDR3 is made up of 15 amino acids. CDR3 amino acids: CASSVEGAPVDTQYF. CDR3 DNA: TGTGCCAGCAGCGTAGAGGGAGCACCGGTAGATACGCAGTATTTT.